This T cell receptor (beta chain) was profiled in a study of Graves' ophthalmopathy and Graves' hyperthyroidism. Broader study findings: Between ophthalmopathy and stable hyperthyroidism, a 13-signature model drew a separation with around 88% sensitivity and approximately 81% specificity.

Germline CDR1 SGHTA, CDR2 FQGNSA. The CDR3 length is 17 residues. V lost 5 bases, J lost 2 bases, and 22 bases lay in between. This clonotype was seen only a few times. Its target is unknown. Each hyperthyroidism patient was newly diagnosed, with under 2 months' duration, and aged 18 to 65. Patients were diagnosed from clinical symptoms, serum thyroxine, TRAb, thyroid ultrasound and orbital computed tomography. Amplifying from RNA transcripts, the study obtained TCR beta CDR3 regions. The library came from an HTBI-primed first-round RT-PCR and a second-round multiplex PCR. TCRdb re-called the multiplex PCR reads through MiXCR, storing one row per CDR3 protein. The sample lists some 1.1 million distinct CDR3 sequences, about 35% seen once, with over 8.5% in the top ten.

The source of this sequence is an adult man with Graves' hyperthyroidism. The chain combines TRBV7-2 with TRBJ2-7; D ambiguous. What was sequenced was peripheral blood or thyroid tissue (not recorded which). The CDR3 DNA reads TGTGCCAGCAGCCCAGCTTATGGGCAATCAACCACCTACGAGCAGTACTTC. This gives the protein CASSPAYGQSTTYEQYF. The variable domain in full, with the rest retrieved from reference TRBV7-2 and TRBJ2-7, is GAGVSQSPSNKVTEKGKDVELRCDPISGHTALYWYRQSLGQGLEFLIYFQGNSAPDKSGLPSDRFSAERTGGSVSTLTIQRTQQEDSAVYLCASSPAYGQSTTYEQYFGPGTRLTVT.